The text below deals with one TCR beta chain. This entry comes from a study of CD8 T cells in Susac syndrome. An input of about 0.45 to 1 ug of RNA was subjected to reverse transcription using random hexamers. One entry per CDR3 protein, called by TCRdb with MiXCR from the immunoSEQ multiplex PCR reads. The sample yields 95,000 to 150,000 distinct CDR3 sequences, approximately 93% seen once. CDR3 length: 18 amino acids. The germline V gene has CDR1 SGHRS and CDR2 YFSETQ. V was clipped by 0 bases and J by 0 bases, with 16 bases between them. Sequenced sample: CD8+ T cells from PBMCs. This receptor was identified in a human donor with multiple sclerosis. The chain uses TRBV5-1 and TRBJ1-3; perhaps TRBD1 as D (6 bases). The CDR3 DNA reads TGCGCCAGCAGCTTGGACCCCGACAGGTACTACTCTGGAAACACCATATATTTT. This codes for CASSLDPDRYYSGNTIYF. Using reference TRBV5-1 and TRBJ1-3 for the parts outside the CDR3, the full variable domain is KAGVTQTPRYLIKTRGQQVTLSCSPISGHRSVSWYQQTPGQGLQFLFEYFSETQRNKGNFPGRFSGRQFSNSRSEMNVSTLELGDSALYLCASSLDPDRYYSGNTIYFGEGSWLTVV.